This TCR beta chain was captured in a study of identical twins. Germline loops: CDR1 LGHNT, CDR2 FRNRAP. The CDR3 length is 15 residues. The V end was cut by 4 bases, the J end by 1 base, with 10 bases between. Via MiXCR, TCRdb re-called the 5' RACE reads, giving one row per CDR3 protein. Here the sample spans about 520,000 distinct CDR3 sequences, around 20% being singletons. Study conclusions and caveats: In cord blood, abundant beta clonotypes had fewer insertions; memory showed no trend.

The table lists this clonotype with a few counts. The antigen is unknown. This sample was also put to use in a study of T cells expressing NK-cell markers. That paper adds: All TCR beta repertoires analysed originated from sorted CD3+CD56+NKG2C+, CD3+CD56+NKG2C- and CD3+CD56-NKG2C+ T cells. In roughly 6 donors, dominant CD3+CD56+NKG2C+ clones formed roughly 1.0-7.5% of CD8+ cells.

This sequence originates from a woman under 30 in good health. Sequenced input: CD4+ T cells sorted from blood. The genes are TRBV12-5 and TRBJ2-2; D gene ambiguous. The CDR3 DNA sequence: TGTGCTAGTGGTTCATCCGCCCGGAACACCGGGGAGCTGTTTTTT. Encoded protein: CASGSSARNTGELFF.